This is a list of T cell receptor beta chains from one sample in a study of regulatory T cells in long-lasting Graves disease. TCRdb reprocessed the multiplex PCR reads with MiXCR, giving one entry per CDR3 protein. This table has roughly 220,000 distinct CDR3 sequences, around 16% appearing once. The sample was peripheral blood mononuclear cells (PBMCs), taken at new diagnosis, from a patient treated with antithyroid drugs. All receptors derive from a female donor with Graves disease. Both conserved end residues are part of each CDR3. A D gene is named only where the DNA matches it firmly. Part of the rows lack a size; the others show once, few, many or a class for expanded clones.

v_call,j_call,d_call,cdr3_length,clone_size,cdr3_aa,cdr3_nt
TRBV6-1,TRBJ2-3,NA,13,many,CASNRDFTDTQYF,TGTGCCAGCAACCGGGACTTCACAGATACGCAGTATTTT
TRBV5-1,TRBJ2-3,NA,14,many,CASSMGAVTDTQYF,TGCGCCAGCAGTATGGGGGCAGTGACAGATACGCAGTATTTT
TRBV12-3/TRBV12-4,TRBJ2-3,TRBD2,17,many,CASSLATSGRVTDTQYF,TGTGCCAGCAGTTTAGCCACTAGCGGGAGGGTCACAGATACGCAGTATTTT
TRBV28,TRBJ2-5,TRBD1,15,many,CASSSPGQGQETQYF,TGTGCCAGCAGTTCACCGGGACAGGGCCAAGAGACCCAGTACTTC
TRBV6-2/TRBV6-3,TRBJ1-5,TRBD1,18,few,CASRQGTAKPYSNQPQHF,TGTGCCAGCAGGCAAGGGACAGCAAAACCCTATAGCAATCAGCCCCAGCATTTT
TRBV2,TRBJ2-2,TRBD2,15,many,CASSLLAANTGELFF,TGTGCCAGCAGCTTGCTAGCGGCTAACACCGGGGAGCTGTTTTTT
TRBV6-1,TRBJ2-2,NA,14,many,CASGRKANTGELFF,TGTGCCAGCGGCCGGAAGGCGAACACCGGGGAGCTGTTTTTT
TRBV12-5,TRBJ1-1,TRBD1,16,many,CASGPGPGTANTEAFF,TGTGCTAGTGGTCCCGGACCCGGGACAGCGAACACTGAAGCTTTCTTT
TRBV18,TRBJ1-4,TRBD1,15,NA,CASSPFDRENEKLFF,TGTGCCAGCTCACCATTCGACAGGGAGAATGAAAAACTGTTTTTT
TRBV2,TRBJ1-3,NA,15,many,CASSEQGYSGNTIYF,TGTGCCAGCAGTGAACAGGGTTACTCTGGAAACACCATATATTTT
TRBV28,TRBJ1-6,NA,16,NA,CASSLSGSSYNSPLHF,TGTGCCAGCAGTTTGTCAGGGTCGTCCTATAATTCACCCCTCCACTTT
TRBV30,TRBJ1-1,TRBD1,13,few,CAWSADRVTEAFF,TGTGCCTGGAGTGCAGACAGGGTCACTGAAGCTTTCTTT
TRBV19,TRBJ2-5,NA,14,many,CASSVLGGQETQYF,TGTGCCAGTAGTGTCCTTGGGGGCCAAGAGACCCAGTACTTC
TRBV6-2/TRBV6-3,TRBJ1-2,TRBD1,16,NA,CASTRQGASRIYGYTF,TGTGCCAGCACCCGACAGGGGGCTAGTCGGATCTATGGCTACACCTTC
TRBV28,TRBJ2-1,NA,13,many,CASRAGSYNEQFF,TGTGCCAGCAGGGCGGGAAGTTACAATGAGCAGTTCTTC
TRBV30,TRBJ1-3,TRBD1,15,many,CAWAGQASSGNTIYF,TGTGCCTGGGCCGGACAGGCGAGCTCTGGAAACACCATATATTTT
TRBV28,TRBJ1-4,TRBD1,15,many,CASSSTGDANEKLFF,TGTGCCAGCAGTTCAACAGGGGATGCTAATGAAAAACTGTTTTTT
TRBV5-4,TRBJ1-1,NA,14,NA,CASSPNEGRGGAFF,TGTGCCAGCAGCCCGAATGAGGGGAGGGGGGGGGCTTTCTTT
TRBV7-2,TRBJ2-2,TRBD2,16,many,CASSLVSSGNTGELFF,TGTGCCAGCAGCTTAGTCTCTAGCGGGAACACCGGGGAGCTGTTTTTT
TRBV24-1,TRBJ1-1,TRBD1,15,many,CATSDAQGGETEAFF,TGTGCCACCAGTGATGCGCAGGGGGGAGAGACTGAAGCTTTCTTT
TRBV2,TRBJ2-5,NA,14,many,CASSETRLGETQYF,TGTGCCAGCAGCGAGACTAGGTTGGGGGAGACCCAGTACTTC
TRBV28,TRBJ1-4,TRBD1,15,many,CASSLGQATSEKLFF,TGTGCCAGCAGTTTAGGACAGGCAACTAGTGAAAAACTGTTTTTT
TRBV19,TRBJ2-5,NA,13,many,CASSIGNEETQYF,TGTGCCAGTAGTATTGGCAACGAAGAGACCCAGTACTTC
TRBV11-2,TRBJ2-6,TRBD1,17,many,CASSFGQGDPGANVLTF,TGTGCCAGCAGCTTCGGACAGGGGGACCCTGGGGCCAACGTCCTGACTTTC
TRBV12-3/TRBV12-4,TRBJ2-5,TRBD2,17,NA,CASSPGTSGRARKTQYF,TGTGCCAGCAGTCCCGGGACTAGCGGGAGGGCACGAAAGACCCAGTACTTC
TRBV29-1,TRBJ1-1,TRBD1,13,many,CSVEEDRGPEAFF,TGCAGCGTTGAAGAAGACAGGGGCCCTGAAGCTTTCTTT
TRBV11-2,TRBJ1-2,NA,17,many,CASSLDLGQGPNYGYTF,TGTGCCAGCAGCTTAGATCTTGGGCAGGGGCCTAACTATGGCTACACCTTC
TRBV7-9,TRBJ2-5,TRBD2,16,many,CASSLARLADQETQYF,TGTGCCAGCAGCTTAGCGCGACTAGCGGACCAAGAGACCCAGTACTTC
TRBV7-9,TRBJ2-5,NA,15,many,CASSLVEGIQETQYF,TGTGCCAGCAGCTTAGTGGAGGGGATCCAAGAGACCCAGTACTTC
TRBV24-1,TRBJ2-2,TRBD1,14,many,CATSRTGGTGELFF,TGTGCCACCAGTAGGACAGGCGGCACCGGGGAGCTGTTTTTT
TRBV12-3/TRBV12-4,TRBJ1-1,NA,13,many,CASSLSGDTEAFF,TGTGCCAGCAGTTTATCCGGAGACACTGAAGCTTTCTTT
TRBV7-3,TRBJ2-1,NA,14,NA,CASSPSPGSGEQFF,TGTGCCAGCAGCCCCTCACCAGGAAGCGGTGAGCAGTTCTTC
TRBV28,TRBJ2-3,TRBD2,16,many,CASSLSLAGHGDTQYF,TGTGCCAGCAGTTTATCCCTAGCGGGGCACGGGGATACGCAGTATTTT
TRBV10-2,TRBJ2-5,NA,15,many,CASSESEGEVETQYF,TGCGCCAGCAGTGAGTCTGAAGGGGAAGTTGAGACCCAGTACTTC
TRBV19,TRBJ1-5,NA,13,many,CASSIVQAQPQHF,TGTGCCAGTAGTATAGTGCAGGCCCAGCCCCAGCATTTT
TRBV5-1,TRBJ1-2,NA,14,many,CASSLEADTYGYTF,TGCGCCAGCAGCTTGGAAGCAGACACGTATGGCTACACCTTC
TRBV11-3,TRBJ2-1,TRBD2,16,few,CASSPSGGRFGNEQFF,TGTGCCAGCAGCCCCTCCGGCGGGAGGTTTGGGAATGAGCAGTTCTTC
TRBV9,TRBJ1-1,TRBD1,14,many,CASSGDRGYTEAFF,TGTGCCAGCAGCGGGGACAGGGGGTACACTGAAGCTTTCTTT
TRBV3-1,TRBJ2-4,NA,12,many,CASSQGADIQYF,TGTGCCAGCAGCCAAGGGGCGGACATTCAGTACTTC
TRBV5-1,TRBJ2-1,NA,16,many,CASSLDPGLSGAEQFF,TGTGCCAGCAGCTTGGATCCGGGCCTCTCGGGGGCTGAGCAGTTCTTC
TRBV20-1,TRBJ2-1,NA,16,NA,CSARDYRESSYNEQFF,TGCAGTGCTAGAGACTATAGAGAAAGCTCCTACAATGAGCAGTTCTTC
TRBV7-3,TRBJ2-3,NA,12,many,CASSLNADTQYF,TGTGCCAGCAGCTTAAATGCAGATACGCAGTATTTT
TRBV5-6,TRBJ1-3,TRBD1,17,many,CASSPGQGFFGGNTIYF,TGTGCCAGCAGCCCCGGACAGGGATTCTTCGGTGGAAACACCATATATTTT
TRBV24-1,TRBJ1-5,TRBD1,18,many,CATSALTDRAVMGAAQHF,TGTGCCACCAGTGCCCTTACGGACAGGGCCGTTATGGGAGCAGCCCAGCATTTT
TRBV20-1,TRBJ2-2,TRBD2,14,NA,CSAREKTSGGELFF,TGCAGTGCTAGAGAAAAGACTAGCGGCGGGGAGCTGTTTTTT
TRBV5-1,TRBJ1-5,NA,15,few,CASSPTGRSNQPQHF,TGCGCCAGCAGCCCGACGGGACGGAGCAATCAGCCCCAGCATTTT
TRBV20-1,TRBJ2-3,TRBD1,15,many,CSARDRTESTDTQYF,TGCAGTGCCAGGGACAGGACCGAAAGCACAGATACGCAGTATTTT
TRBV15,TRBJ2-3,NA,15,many,CATSRELSGTDTQYF,TGTGCCACCAGCAGAGAATTGAGCGGCACAGATACGCAGTATTTT
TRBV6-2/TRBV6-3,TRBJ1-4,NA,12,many,CASSYSGEKLFF,TGTGCCAGCAGTTACTCGGGTGAAAAACTGTTTTTT
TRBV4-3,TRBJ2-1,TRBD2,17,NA,CASSRTPTSGLGNEQFF,TGCGCCAGCAGCCGGACCCCGACTAGCGGCTTGGGGAATGAGCAGTTCTTC
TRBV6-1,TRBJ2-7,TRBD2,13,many,CASSSGLASEQYF,TGTGCCAGCAGCTCTGGACTAGCCTCCGAGCAGTACTTC
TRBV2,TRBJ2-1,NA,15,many,CASRETGFFYNEQFF,TGTGCCAGCAGGGAAACAGGGTTTTTCTACAATGAGCAGTTCTTC
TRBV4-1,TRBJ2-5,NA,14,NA,CASSQDWRAETQYF,TGCGCCAGCAGCCAAGATTGGCGGGCAGAGACCCAGTACTTC
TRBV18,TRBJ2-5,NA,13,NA,CASTSGVRDTQYF,TGTGCCAGCACATCGGGAGTACGAGATACCCAGTACTTC
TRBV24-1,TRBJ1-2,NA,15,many,CATSVFFGTNYGYTF,TGTGCCACCAGCGTATTCTTCGGGACAAACTATGGCTACACCTTC
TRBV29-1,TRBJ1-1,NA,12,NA,CSVEDLNTEAFF,TGCAGCGTTGAAGATCTGAACACTGAAGCTTTCTTT
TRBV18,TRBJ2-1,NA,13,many,CASSDSLYNEQFF,TGTGCCAGCTCAGACAGCCTCTACAATGAGCAGTTCTTC
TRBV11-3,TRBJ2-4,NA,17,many,CASSLDRFHLAKNIQYF,TGTGCCAGCAGCTTAGATCGTTTCCACCTAGCCAAAAACATTCAGTACTTC
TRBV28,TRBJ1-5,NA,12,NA,CASRKRGQPQHF,TGTGCCAGCAGGAAAAGGGGACAGCCCCAGCATTTT